A selection of T cell receptor beta chains follows, all from one sample in a study of blood T cell repertoires in COVID-19. Clones were read by immunoSEQ multiplex PCR, and TCRdb kept only the in-frame ones, dropping some. Among 90,000 to 120,000 clones, 70% to 90% were seen once, and the ten largest hold 5% to 6.5%. Sequenced sample: peripheral blood. Receptors were obtained from a human donor in a cohort sampled during active COVID-19. The CDR3 runs from the conserved cysteine through the conserved F or W. The D gene is left open where the match is weak. Size is omitted from some rows. Given values are once, few, many or a class for expanded clones.

d_call,v_call,clone_size,j_call,cdr3_aa,cdr3_nt
.,TRBV29-1,.,TRBJ1-2,CSVGGTSGYTF,TGCAGCGTGGGGGGAACTAGTGGCTACACCTTC
TRBD1,TRBV7-9,many,TRBJ1-5,CASSLSGQGNSQPQHF,TGTGCCAGCAGCTTAAGTGGACAGGGGAATTCACAGCCCCAGCATTTT
.,TRBV6-4,.,TRBJ2-1,CASSEGGGAYNEQFF,TGTGCCAGCAGTGAAGGAGGGGGGGCCTACAATGAGCAGTTCTTC
.,TRBV18,.,TRBJ2-3,CASSPGDTQYF,TGTGCCAGCTCACCCGGAGATACGCAGTATTTT
.,TRBV7-9,.,TRBJ2-1,CASSLLPLAEQFF,TGTGCCAGCAGCTTACTTCCGCTAGCAGAGCAGTTCTTC
TRBD1,TRBV7-9,.,TRBJ1-6,CASSYVGQGRSSYNSPLHF,TGTGCCAGCAGCTACGTCGGACAGGGCAGGAGCTCCTATAATTCACCCCTCCACTTT
.,TRBV11-3,few,TRBJ1-2,CASSLSGEGYTF,TGTGCCAGCAGCTTATCAGGGGAAGGCTACACCTTC
.,TRBV28,.,TRBJ1-4,CASSFGREEKLFF,TGTGCCAGCAGTTTTGGCCGGGAGGAAAAACTGTTTTTT
.,TRBV5-1,.,TRBJ1-4,CASSLAGGQANEKLFF,TGCGCCAGCAGCTTGGCCGGGGGTCAAGCTAATGAAAAACTGTTTTTT
TRBD1,TRBV6-4,.,TRBJ2-6,CASSPGQGVSGANVLTF,TGTGCCAGCAGTCCGGGACAGGGGGTTTCCGGGGCCAACGTCCTGACTTTC
TRBD2,TRBV6-1,once,TRBJ2-7,CASSGTGTSGAPWNEQYF,TGTGCCAGCAGTGGGACTGGGACTAGCGGTGCCCCTTGGAACGAGCAGTACTTC
.,TRBV3-1/TRBV3-2,.,TRBJ1-2,CASSQDVAGWGYTF,TGTGCCAGCAGCCAAGATGTGGCAGGGTGGGGCTACACCTTC
TRBD2,TRBV2,.,TRBJ2-7,CARRAAGGGEQYF,TGTGCCAGGCGAGCGGCGGGGGGGGGCGAGCAGTACTTC
.,TRBV4-1,.,TRBJ1-2,CASSRGGNYGYTF,TGCGCCAGCAGCCGAGGGGGAAACTATGGCTACACCTTC
TRBD2,TRBV28,.,TRBJ2-7,CASSPSGRPAYEQYF,TGTGCCAGCAGTCCTAGCGGCAGACCTGCCTACGAGCAGTACTTC
TRBD2,TRBV7-2,.,TRBJ2-1,CASSLYGLAVIDEQFF,TGTGCCAGCAGCTTATATGGGCTAGCGGTGATAGATGAGCAGTTCTTC
.,TRBV6-5,.,TRBJ2-3,CASSRLDAQYF,TGTGCCAGCAGTCGACTAGACGCGCAGTATTTT
.,TRBV7-2,.,TRBJ1-4,CASSTSLRPWETNEKLFF,TGTGCCAGCAGCACTAGTCTCCGGCCTTGGGAAACTAATGAAAAACTGTTTTTT
TRBD2,TRBV4-1,.,TRBJ2-7,CASSQNVGRAKEQYF,TGCGCCAGCAGCCAAAATGTAGGGAGGGCAAAGGAGCAGTACTTC
.,TRBV5-4,once,TRBJ2-3,CASSFGVDTQYF,TGTGCCAGCAGTTTTGGAGTAGATACGCAGTATTTT
.,TRBV20-1,few,TRBJ1-5,CSASGYVQGTVPPQHF,TGCAGTGCTAGTGGGTACGTTCAGGGGACCGTCCCGCCCCAGCATTTT
.,TRBV4-2,.,TRBJ2-5,CASSPREYGETQYF,TGTGCCAGCAGCCCCAGGGAATACGGAGAGACCCAGTACTTC
.,TRBV7-2,few,TRBJ2-1,CASSLEQGISGIMQFF,TGTGCCAGCAGCTTAGAGCAGGGGATTTCTGGAATTATGCAGTTCTTC
TRBD1,TRBV9,once,TRBJ2-7,CASSATGGTSYEQYF,TGTGCCAGCAGCGCAACAGGGGGGACGTCCTACGAGCAGTACTTC
.,TRBV4-2,few,TRBJ2-7,CASSPLDSGGEQYF,TGTGCCAGCAGCCCCTTAGATTCTGGCGGCGAGCAGTACTTC
TRBD1,TRBV5-4,.,TRBJ2-3,CASSLAGQSTDTQYF,TGTGCCAGCAGCTTGGCGGGACAGAGCACAGATACGCAGTATTTT
TRBD2,TRBV7-9,.,TRBJ2-3,CASSQGLAGGPTSTDTQYF,TGTGCCAGCAGCCAAGGGCTAGCGGGAGGGCCAACTAGCACAGATACGCAGTATTTT
.,TRBV18,once,TRBJ2-3,CASSPGSSTQYF,TGTGCCAGCTCACCAGGCTCAAGTACGCAGTATTTT
.,TRBV5-1,.,TRBJ1-3,CASSPQAPPGNTIYF,TGCGCCAGCAGCCCGCAGGCACCTCCTGGAAACACCATATATTTT
TRBD1,TRBV30,.,TRBJ2-2,CARGTENTGELFF,TGTGCCAGGGGGACAGAGAACACCGGGGAGCTGTTTTTT
TRBD2,TRBV29-1,.,TRBJ2-3,CSATGTSPDTQYF,TGCAGCGCCACCGGGACTAGCCCAGATACGCAGTATTTT
TRBD2,TRBV24-1,.,TRBJ2-1,CATSRGDPSYNEQFF,TGTGCCACCTCCCGGGGGGACCCCTCCTACAATGAGCAGTTCTTC
TRBD2,TRBV27,.,TRBJ2-7,CASSLLAGDYEQYF,TGTGCCAGCAGTCTACTAGCGGGAGACTACGAGCAGTACTTC
TRBD1,TRBV14,.,TRBJ1-4,CASNRGRGEKLFF,TGTGCCAGCAACAGGGGGCGCGGTGAAAAACTGTTTTTT
TRBD1,TRBV28,.,TRBJ1-1,CASSRQGVNTEAFF,TGTGCCAGCAGTCGACAGGGGGTGAACACTGAAGCTTTCTTT
.,TRBV27,once,TRBJ2-3,CASSTRLTDTQYF,TGTGCCAGCAGTACGCGCCTCACAGATACGCAGTATTTT
TRBD1,TRBV28,.,TRBJ2-7,CASSSGTVPLEQYF,TGTGCCAGCAGTTCCGGGACAGTCCCCTTGGAGCAGTACTTC
TRBD1,TRBV27,.,TRBJ2-5,CASSPLDRGWETQYF,TGTGCCAGCAGTCCGCTAGACAGGGGGTGGGAGACCCAGTACTTC
.,TRBV7-9,.,TRBJ1-2,CASSLADSTNYGYTF,TGTGCCAGCAGCTTAGCCGACAGCACAAACTATGGCTACACCTTC
.,TRBV2,.,TRBJ2-7,CASSSGWAGSYEQYF,TGTGCCAGCAGTAGCGGGTGGGCGGGCTCCTACGAGCAGTACTTC
.,TRBV4-1,.,TRBJ2-1,CASSQGPSRSYNEQFF,TGCGCCAGCAGCCAAGGGCCTAGCCGGTCCTACAATGAGCAGTTCTTC
TRBD2,TRBV11-1,.,TRBJ2-7,CASSLGGGRTYEQYF,TGTGCCAGCAGCTTAGGAGGCGGGAGAACCTACGAGCAGTACTTC
.,TRBV28,.,TRBJ1-6,CASSLGQYNSPLHF,TGTGCCAGCAGTTTGGGACAATATAATTCACCCCTCCACTTT
.,TRBV3-1/TRBV3-2,.,TRBJ1-2,CASSDPGYGYTF,TGTGCCAGCAGCGATCCGGGATATGGCTACACCTTC
TRBD2,TRBV29-1,.,TRBJ2-7,CSVELLAADVSYEQYF,TGCAGCGTTGAACTTCTAGCGGCGGACGTCTCCTACGAGCAGTACTTC
.,TRBV14,.,TRBJ2-3,CASSRTGGTDTQYF,TGTGCCAGCAGCCGTACCGGGGGCACAGATACGCAGTATTTT